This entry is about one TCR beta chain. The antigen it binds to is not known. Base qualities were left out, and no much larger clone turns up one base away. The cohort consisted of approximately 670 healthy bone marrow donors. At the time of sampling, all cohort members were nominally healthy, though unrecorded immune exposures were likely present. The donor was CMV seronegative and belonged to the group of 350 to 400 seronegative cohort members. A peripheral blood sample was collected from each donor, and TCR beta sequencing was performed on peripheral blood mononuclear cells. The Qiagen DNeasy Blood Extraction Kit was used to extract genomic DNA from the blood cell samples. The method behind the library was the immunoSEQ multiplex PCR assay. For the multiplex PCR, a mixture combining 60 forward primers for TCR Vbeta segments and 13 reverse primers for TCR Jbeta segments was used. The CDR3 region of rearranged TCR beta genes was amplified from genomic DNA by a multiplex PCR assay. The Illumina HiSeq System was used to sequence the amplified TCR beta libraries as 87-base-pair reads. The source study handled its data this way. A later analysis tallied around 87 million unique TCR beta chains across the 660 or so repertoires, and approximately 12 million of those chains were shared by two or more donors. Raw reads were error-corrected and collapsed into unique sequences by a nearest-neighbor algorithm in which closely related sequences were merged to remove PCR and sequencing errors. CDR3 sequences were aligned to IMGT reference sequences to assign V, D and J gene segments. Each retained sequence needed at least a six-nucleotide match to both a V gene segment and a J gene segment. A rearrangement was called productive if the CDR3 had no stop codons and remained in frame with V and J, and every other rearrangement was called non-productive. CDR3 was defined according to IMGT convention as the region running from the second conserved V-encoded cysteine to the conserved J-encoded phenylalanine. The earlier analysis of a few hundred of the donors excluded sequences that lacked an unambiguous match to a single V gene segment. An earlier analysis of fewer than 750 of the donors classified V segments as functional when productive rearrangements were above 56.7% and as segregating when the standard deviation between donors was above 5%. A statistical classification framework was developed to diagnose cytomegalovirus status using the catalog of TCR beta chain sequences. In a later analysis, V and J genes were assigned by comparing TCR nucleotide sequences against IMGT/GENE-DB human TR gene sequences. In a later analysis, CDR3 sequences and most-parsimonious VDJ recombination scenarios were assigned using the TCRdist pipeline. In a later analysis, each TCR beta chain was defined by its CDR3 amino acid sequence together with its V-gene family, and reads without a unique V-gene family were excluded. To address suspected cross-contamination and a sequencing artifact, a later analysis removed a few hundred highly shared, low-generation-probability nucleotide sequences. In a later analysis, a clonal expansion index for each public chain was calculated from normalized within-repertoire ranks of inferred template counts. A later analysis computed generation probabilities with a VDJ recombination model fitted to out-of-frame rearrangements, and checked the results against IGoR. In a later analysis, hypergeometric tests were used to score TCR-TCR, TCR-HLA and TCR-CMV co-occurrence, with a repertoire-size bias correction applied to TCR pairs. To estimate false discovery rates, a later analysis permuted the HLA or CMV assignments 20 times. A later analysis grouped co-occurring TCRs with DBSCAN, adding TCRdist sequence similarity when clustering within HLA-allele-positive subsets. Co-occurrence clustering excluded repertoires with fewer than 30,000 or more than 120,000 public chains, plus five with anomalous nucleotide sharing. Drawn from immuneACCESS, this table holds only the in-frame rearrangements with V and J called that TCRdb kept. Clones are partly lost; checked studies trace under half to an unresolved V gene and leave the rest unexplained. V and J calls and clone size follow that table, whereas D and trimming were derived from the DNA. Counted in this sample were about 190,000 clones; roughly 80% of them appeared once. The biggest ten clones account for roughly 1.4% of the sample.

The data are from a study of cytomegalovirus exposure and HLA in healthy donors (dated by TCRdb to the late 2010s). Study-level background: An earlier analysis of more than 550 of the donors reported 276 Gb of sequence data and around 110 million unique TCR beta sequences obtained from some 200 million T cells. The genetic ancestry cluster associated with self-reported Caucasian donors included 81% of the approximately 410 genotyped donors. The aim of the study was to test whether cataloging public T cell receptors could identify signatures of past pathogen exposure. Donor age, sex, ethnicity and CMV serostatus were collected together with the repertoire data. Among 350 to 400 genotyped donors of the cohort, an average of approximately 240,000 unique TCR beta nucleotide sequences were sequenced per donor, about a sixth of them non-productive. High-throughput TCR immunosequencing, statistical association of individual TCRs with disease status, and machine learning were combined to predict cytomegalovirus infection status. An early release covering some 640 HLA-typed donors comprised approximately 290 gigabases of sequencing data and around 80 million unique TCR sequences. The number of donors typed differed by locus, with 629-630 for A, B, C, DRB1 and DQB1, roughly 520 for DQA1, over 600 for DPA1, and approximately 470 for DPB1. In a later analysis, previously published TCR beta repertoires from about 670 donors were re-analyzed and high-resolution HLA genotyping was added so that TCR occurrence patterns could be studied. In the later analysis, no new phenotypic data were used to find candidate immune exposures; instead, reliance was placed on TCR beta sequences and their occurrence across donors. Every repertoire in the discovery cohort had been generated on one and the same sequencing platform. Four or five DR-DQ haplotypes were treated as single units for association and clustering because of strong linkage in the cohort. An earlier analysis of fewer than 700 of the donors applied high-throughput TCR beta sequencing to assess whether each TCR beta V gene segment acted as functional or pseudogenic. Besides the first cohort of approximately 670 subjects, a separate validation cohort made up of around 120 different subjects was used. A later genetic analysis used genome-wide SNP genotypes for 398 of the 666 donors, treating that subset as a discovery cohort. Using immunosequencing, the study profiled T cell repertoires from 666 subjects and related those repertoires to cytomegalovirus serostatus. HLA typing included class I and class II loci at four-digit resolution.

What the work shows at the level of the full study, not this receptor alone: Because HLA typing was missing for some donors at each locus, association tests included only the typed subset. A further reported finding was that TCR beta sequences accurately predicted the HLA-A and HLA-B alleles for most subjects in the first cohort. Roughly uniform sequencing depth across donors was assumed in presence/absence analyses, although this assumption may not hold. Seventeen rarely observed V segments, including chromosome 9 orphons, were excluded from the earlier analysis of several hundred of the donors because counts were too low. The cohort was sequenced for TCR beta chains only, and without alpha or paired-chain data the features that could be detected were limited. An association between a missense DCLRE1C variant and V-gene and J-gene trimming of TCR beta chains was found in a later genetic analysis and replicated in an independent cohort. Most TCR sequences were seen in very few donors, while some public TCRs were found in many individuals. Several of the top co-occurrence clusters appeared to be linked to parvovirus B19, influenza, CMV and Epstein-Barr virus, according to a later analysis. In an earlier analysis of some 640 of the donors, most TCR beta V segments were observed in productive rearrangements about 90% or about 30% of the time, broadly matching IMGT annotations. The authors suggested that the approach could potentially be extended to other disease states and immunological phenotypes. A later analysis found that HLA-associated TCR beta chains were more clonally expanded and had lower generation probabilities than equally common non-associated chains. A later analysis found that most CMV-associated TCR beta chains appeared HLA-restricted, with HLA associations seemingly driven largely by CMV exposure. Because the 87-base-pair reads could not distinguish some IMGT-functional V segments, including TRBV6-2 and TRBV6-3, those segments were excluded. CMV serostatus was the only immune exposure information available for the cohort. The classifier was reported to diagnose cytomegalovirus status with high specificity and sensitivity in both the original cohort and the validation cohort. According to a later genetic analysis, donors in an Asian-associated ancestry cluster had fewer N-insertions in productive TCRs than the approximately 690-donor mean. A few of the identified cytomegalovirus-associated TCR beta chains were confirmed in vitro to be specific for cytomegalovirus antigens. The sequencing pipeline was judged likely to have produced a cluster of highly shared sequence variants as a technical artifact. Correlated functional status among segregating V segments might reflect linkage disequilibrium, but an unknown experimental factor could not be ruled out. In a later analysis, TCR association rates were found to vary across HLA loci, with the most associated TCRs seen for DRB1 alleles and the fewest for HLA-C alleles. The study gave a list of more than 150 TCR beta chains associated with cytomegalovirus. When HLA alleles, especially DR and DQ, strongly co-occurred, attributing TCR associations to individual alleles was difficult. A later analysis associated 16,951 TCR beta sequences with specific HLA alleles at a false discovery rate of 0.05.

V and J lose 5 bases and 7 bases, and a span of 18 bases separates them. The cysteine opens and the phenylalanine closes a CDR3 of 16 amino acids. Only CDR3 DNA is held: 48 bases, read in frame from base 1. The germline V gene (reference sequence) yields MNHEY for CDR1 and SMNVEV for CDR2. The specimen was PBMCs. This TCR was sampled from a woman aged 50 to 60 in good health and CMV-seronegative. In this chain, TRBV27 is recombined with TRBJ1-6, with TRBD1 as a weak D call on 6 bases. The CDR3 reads CASSQSAQGTNSPLHF. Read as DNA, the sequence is TGTGCCAGCAGTCAATCGGCACAGGGAACCAATTCACCCCTCCACTTT.